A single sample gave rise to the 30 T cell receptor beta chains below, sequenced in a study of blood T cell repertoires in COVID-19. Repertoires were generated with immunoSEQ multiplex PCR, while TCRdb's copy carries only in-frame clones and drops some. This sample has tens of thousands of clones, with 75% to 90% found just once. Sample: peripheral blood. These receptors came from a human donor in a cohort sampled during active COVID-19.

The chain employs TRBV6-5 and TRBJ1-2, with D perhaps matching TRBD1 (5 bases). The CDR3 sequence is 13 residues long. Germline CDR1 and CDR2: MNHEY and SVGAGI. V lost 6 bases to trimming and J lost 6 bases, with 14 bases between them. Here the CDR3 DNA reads TGTGCCAGCAGGCCAGGACCGGGGGATGGCTACACCTTC. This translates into CASRPGPGDGYTF.

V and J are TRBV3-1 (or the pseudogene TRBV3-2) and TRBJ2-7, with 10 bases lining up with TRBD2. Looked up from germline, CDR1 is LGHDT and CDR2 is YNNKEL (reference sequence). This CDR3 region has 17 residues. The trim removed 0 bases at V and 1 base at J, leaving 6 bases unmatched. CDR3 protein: CASSQDRASGGSYEQYF. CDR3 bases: TGTGCCAGCAGCCAAGATCGGGCTAGCGGGGGATCCTACGAGCAGTACTTC.

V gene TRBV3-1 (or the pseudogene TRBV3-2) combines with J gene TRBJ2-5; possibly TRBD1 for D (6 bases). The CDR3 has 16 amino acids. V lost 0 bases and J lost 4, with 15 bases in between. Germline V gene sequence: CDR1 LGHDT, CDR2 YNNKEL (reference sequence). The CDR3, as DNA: TGTGCCAGCAGCCAAGATGGCAGGGGAGCCAGAGAGACCCAGTACTTC. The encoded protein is CASSQDGRGARETQYF.

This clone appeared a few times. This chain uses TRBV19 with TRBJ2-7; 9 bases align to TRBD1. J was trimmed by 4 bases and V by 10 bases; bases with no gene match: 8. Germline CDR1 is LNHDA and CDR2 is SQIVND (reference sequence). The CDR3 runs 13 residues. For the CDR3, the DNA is TGTGCCACCACCGGACAGGGGTCTTACGAGCAGTACTTC. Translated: CATTGQGSYEQYF. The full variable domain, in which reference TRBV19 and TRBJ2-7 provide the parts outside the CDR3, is DGGITQSPKYLFRKEGQNVTLSCEQNLNHDAMYWYRQDPGQGLRLIYYSQIVNDFQKGDIAEGYSVSREKKESFPLTVTSAQKNPTAFYLCATTGQGSYEQYFGPGTRLTVT.

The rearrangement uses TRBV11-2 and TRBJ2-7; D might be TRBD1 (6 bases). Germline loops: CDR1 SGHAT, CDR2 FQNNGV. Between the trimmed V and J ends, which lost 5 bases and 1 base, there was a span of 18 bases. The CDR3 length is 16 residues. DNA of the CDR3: TGTGCCAGCAGCCCCGCCCGGGGACACAGTTCCTACGAGCAGTACTTC. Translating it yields CASSPARGHSSYEQYF.

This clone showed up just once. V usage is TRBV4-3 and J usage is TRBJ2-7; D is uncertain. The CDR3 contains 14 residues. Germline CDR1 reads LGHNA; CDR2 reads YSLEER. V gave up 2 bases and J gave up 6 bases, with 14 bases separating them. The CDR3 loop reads CASSQNHPYSEQYF. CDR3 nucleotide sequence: TGCGCCAGCAGCCAAAACCACCCCTACAGCGAGCAGTACTTC.

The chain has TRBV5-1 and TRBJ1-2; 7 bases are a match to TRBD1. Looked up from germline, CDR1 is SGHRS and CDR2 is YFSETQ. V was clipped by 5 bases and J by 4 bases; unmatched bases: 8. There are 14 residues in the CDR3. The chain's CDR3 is CASRPGTATYGYTF. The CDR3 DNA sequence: TGCGCCAGCAGACCCGGGACAGCCACCTATGGCTACACCTTC.

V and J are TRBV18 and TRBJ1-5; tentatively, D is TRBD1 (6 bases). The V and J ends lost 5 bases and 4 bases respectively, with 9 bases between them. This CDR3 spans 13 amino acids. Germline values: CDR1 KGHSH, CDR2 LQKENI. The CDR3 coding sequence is TGTGCCAGCTCAGCCGACAGGAATCAGCCCCAGCATTTT. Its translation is CASSADRNQPQHF.

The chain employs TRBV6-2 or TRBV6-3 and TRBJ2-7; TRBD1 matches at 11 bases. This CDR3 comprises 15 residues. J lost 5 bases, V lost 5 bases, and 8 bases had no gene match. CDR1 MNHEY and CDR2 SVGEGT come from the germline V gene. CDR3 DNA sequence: TGTGCCAGCAGTGTTGGCGGACAGGGGGCCCACGAGCAGTACTTC. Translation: CASSVGGQGAHEQYF.

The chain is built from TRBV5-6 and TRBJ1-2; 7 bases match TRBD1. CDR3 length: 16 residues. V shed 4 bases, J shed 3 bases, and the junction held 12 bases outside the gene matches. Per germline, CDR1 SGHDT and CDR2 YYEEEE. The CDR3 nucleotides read TGTGCCAGCAGCCTTCCTCTACAGGGGCGTGACTATGGCTACACCTTC. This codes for CASSLPLQGRDYGYTF.

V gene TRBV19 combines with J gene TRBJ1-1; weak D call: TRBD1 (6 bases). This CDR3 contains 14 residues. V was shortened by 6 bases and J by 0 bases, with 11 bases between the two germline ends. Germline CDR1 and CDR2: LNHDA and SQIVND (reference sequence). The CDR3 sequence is CASRLDSLNTEAFF. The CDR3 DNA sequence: TGTGCCAGTAGGTTGGACAGTCTGAACACTGAAGCTTTCTTT.

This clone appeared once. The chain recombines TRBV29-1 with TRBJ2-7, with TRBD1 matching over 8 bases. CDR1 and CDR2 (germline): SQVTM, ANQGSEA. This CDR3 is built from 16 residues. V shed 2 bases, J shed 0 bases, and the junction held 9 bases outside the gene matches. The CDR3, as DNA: TGCAGCGTTGAATCGAAGGCCGGGACAGGCTCCTACGAGCAGTACTTC. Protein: CSVESKAGTGSYEQYF.

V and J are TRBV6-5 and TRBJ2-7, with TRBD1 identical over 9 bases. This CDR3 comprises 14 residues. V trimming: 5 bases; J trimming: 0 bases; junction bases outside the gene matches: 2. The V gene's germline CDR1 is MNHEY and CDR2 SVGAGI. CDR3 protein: CASSRTGDSYEQYF. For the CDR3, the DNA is TGTGCCAGCAGTCGGACAGGGGACTCCTACGAGCAGTACTTC.

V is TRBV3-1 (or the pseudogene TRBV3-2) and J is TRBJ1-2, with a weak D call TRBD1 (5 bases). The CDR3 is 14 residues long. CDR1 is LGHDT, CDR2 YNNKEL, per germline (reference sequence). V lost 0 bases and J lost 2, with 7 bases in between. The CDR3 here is CASSQDSGNYGYTF. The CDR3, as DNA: TGTGCCAGCAGCCAAGATTCAGGGAACTATGGCTACACCTTC.

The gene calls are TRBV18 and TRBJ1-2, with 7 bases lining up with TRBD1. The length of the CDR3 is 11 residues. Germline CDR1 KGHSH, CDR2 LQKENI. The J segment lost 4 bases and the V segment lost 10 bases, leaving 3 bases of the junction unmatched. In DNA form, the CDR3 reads TGTGCCACCACAGGGGTCTATGGCTACACCTTC. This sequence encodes CATTGVYGYTF. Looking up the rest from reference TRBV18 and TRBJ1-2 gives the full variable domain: NAGVMQNPRHLVRRRGQEARLRCSPMKGHSHVYWYRQLPEEGLKFMVYLQKENIIDESGMPKERFSAEFPKEGPSILRIQQVVRGDSAAYFCATTGVYGYTFGSGTRLTVV.

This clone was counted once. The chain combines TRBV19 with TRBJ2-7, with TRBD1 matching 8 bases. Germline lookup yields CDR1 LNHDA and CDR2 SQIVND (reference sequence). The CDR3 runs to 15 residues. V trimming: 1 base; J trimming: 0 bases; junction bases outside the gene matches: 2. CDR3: CASSIGTGISYEQYF. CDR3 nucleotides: TGTGCCAGTAGTATAGGGACAGGGATCTCCTACGAGCAGTACTTC.

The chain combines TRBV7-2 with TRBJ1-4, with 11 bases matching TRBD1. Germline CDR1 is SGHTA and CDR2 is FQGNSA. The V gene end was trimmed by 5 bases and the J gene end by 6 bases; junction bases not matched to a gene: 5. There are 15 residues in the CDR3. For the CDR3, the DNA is TGTGCCAGCAGCGCCCGGACAGGGGGCTATGAAAAACTGTTTTTT. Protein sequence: CASSARTGGYEKLFF.

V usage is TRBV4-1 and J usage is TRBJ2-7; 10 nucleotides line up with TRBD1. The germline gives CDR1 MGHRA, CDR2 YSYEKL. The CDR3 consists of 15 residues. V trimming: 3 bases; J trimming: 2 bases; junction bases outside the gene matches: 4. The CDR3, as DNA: TGCGCCAGCAGCCAGGGGGACAGGGGAGCCTACGAGCAGTACTTC. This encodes CASSQGDRGAYEQYF.

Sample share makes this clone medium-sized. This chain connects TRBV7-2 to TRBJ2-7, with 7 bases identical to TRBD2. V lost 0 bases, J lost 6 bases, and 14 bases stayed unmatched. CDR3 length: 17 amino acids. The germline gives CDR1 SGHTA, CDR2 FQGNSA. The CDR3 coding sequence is TGTGCCAGCAGCTTAGCGGGCCTTGGCGGGGGTTTCTCCGAGCAGTACTTC. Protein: CASSLAGLGGGFSEQYF.

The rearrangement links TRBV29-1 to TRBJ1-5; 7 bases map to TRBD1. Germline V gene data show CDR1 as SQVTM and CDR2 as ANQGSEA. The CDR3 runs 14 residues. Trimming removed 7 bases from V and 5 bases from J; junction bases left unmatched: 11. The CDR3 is CSAQGESGDQPQHF. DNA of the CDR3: TGCAGCGCGCAGGGGGAATCGGGAGATCAGCCCCAGCATTTT. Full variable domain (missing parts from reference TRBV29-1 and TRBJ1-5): SAVISQKPSRDICQRGTSLTIQCQVDSQVTMMFWYRQQPGQSLTLIATANQGSEATYESGFVIDKFPISRPNLTFSTLTVSNMSPEDSSIYLCSAQGESGDQPQHFGDGTRLSIL.

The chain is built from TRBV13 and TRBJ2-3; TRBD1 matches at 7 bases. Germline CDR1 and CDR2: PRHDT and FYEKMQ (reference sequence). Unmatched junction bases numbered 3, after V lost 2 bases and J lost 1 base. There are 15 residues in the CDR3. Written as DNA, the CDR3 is TGTGCCAGCAGCTTACTACAGGGGCGCACAGATACGCAGTATTTT. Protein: CASSLLQGRTDTQYF.

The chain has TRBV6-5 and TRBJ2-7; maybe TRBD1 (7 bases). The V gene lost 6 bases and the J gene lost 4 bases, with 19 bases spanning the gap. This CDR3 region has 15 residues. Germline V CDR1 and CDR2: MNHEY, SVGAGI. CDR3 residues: CASSFYGGGKYEQYF. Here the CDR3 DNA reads TGTGCCAGCAGCTTTTATGGAGGGGGCAAGTACGAGCAGTACTTC.

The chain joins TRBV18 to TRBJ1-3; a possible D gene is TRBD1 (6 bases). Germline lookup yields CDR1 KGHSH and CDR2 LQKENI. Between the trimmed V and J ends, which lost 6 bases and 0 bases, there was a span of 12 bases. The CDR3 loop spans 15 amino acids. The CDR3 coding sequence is TGTGCCAGCTCGGGGACACATAACTCTGGAAACACCATATATTTT. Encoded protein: CASSGTHNSGNTIYF.

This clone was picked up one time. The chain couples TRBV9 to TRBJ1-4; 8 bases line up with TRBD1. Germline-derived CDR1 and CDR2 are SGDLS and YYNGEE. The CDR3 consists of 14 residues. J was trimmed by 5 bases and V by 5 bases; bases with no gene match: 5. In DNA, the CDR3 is TGTGCCAGCAGTGGGACAGGTTTGAATGAAAAACTGTTTTTT. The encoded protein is CASSGTGLNEKLFF.

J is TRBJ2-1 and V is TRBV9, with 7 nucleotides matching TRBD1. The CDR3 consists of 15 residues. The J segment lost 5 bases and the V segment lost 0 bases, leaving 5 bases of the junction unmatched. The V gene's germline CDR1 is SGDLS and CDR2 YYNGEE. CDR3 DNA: TGTGCCAGCAGCGTAGGGACAGGAACTCACAATGAGCAGTTCTTC. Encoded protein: CASSVGTGTHNEQFF.

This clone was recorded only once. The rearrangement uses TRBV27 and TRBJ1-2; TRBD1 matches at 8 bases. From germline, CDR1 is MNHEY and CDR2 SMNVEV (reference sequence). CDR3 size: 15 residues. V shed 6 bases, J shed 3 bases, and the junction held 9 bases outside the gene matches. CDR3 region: CASSPQQGVYYGYTF. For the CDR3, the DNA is TGTGCCAGCAGCCCCCAACAGGGGGTCTACTATGGCTACACCTTC.

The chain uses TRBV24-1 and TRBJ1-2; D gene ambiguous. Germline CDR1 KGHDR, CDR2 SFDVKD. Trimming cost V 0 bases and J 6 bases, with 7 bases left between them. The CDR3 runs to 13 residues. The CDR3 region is CATSDLPRDGYTF. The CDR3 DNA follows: TGTGCCACCAGTGATTTGCCTCGGGATGGCTACACCTTC.

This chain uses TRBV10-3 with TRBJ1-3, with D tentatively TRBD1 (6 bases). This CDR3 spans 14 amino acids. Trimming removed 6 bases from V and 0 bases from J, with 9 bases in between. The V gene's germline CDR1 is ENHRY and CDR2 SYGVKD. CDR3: CAISPGDSGNTIYF. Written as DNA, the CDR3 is TGTGCCATCAGCCCAGGGGACTCTGGAAACACCATATATTTT.

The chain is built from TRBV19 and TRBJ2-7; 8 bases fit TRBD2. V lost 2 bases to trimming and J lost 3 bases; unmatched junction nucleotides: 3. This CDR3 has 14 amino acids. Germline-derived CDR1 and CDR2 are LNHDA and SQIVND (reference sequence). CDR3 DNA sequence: TGTGCCAGTAGTATAAGCGGGGGCGTCTACGAGCAGTACTTC. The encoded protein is CASSISGGVYEQYF.

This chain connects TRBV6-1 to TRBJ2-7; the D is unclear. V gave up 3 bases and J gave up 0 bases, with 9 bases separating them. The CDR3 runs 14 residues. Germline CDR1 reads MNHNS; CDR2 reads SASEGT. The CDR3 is CASSESPDSYEQYF. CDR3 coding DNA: TGTGCCAGCAGTGAGTCCCCAGACTCCTACGAGCAGTACTTC.